The present T cell receptor beta chain was sequenced within a study of technical replicates of blood from a few donors. Some clones are missing from TCRdb's copy, which holds only in-frame ones; the method was immunoSEQ multiplex PCR. Of some 100,000 clones in the sample, nearly 96% are singletons; the top ten hold 0.21%. The sequenced sample was T cells isolated from PBMCs. The receptor's source is a human donor in good health.

The chain's CDR3 is CASSQGATQYF. Written as DNA, the CDR3 is TGTGCCAGTTCTCAAGGGGCGACCCAGTACTTC. This rearrangement joins TRBV28 to TRBJ2-5, with a tentative D call TRBD1 (5 bases). Trimming removed 9 bases from V and 7 bases from J, with 12 bases in between. This CDR3 region has 11 residues. CDR1 is MDHEN and CDR2 is SYDVKM in the germline V gene.